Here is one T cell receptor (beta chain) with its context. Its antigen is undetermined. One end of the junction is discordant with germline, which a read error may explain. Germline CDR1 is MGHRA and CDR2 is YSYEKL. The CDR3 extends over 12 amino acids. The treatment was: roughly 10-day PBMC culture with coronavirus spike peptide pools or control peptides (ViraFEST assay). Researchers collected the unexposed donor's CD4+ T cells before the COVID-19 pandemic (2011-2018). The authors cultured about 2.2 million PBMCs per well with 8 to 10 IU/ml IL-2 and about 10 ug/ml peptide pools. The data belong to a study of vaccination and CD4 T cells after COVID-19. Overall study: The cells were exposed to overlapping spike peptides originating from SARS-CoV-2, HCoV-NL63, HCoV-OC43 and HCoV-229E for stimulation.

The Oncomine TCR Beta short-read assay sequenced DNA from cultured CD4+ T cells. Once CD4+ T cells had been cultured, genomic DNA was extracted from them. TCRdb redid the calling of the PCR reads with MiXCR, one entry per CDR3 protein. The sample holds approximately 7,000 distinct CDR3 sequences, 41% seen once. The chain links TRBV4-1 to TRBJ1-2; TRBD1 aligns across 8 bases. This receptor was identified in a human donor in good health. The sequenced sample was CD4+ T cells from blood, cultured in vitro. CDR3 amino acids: CASSKDRGGYTF. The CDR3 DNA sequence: TGCGCCAGCAGCAAAGACAGGGGTGGCTACACCTTC.